This T cell receptor beta chain was retrieved from a study of T cells in Graves' hyperthyroidism and ophthalmopathy. Study-level findings and limits: Ophthalmopathy was model-predicted a median approximately 6.4 months pre-onset.

The CDR3 extends over 15 amino acids. Trimming cost V 4 bases and J 7 bases; bases outside gene matches: 12. From germline, CDR1 is SGHRS and CDR2 YFSETQ. What was amplified from RNA transcripts were TCR beta CDR3 regions. Researchers ran a first-round RT-PCR on the TCR CDR3 using the HTBI primer set. TCRdb itself ran the multiplex PCR reads through MiXCR, one entry per CDR3 protein. The data show over 300,000 distinct CDR3 sequences, with approximately 15% seen just once and more than 9.5% held by the top ten. A word on this clonotype: Its specificity is not known.

This clonotype originated in a woman aged 60-75 years with Graves' hyperthyroidism. The chain recombines TRBV5-1 with TRBJ2-5; the match to TRBD1 covers 8 bases. The sequencing sample was made of blood. DNA of the CDR3: TGCGCCAGCAGCCTCCGGGACAGGCCCACCGGGACCCAGTACTTC. Translated, it gives CASSLRDRPTGTQYF.